The 21 T cell receptor beta chains listed next were all sequenced from one sample in a study of T cells in tumors after PD-1 blockade (dated by TCRdb to about 2019). The library was produced with the immunoSEQ multiplex PCR assay. Here the immuneACCESS table is served through TCRdb, limited to in-frame sequences with V and J called. Missing clones are a known gap in these copies; in checked studies unresolved V genes cover under half, and the rest lacks a known reason. The sample contains 50,000 to 75,000 clones, around two thirds of them found a single time. The ten biggest clones cover approximately 4.5% of the sample. Sample time point, as interpreted from the label and publication: after anti-PD-1 therapy. This specimen consisted of PBMCs, obtained after anti-PD-1 treatment. These receptor sequences come from a human donor with basal cell carcinoma.

This clone was seen more than once but under ten times. The chain recombines TRBV2 with TRBJ1-5; the D gene is possibly TRBD1 (6 bases). Trimming removed 1 base from V and 6 bases from J, with 10 bases in between. Germline V lookup: CDR1 SNHLY, CDR2 FYNNEI. The CDR3 length is 14 residues. In DNA, the CDR3 is TGTGCCAGCAGTGAAGAGGGGGTGGGTCAGCCCCAGCATTTT. Residues: CASSEEGVGQPQHF.

The chain uses TRBV29-1 and TRBJ1-2; the D is unclear. Trimming pared 4 bases from V and 5 bases from J, leaving 14 bases between. This CDR3 is built from 13 residues. Germline V lookup: CDR1 SQVTM, CDR2 ANQGSEA. This chain's CDR3 is CSVVSGSGYGYTF. The CDR3 DNA is TGCAGCGTTGTTTCAGGTAGTGGGTATGGCTACACCTTC.

On this clone itself: At the DNA level, this CDR3 is encoded by other sequences in the same sample as well. This chain links TRBV11-3 with TRBJ2-5; 9 bases are shared with TRBD2. The CDR3 sequence is 16 residues long. CDR1 and CDR2 from the germline V gene are SGHNT and YENEEA. The trim removed 1 base at V and 3 bases at J, leaving 6 bases unmatched. CDR3 in amino acids: CASSLGRGGEEETQYF. The CDR3, as DNA: TGTGCCAGCAGCTTAGGTCGCGGGGGGGAAGAAGAGACCCAGTACTTC.

The chain links TRBV10-3 to TRBJ1-3; no definite D call. Trimming removed 7 bases from V and 0 bases from J, with 7 bases in between. The CDR3 length is 13 residues. Germline loops: CDR1 ENHRY, CDR2 SYGVKD. The CDR3 bases are TGTGCCATCAAGGCGAGCTCTGGAAACACCATATATTTT. This gives the protein CAIKASSGNTIYF.

V is TRBV2 and J is TRBJ1-6; TRBD1 matches 10 bases. With 6 bases clipped from V and 10 bases from J, the junction kept 3 bases outside the gene matches. This CDR3 region has 13 residues. Germline V gene lookup returns CDR1 SNHLY and CDR2 FYNNEI. Here the CDR3 DNA reads TGTGCCAGCAGGGACAGGGGGAACTCACCCCTCCACTTT. Residues: CASRDRGNSPLHF.

J is TRBJ1-5 and V is TRBV25-1, with a possible D match to TRBD1 (6 bases). This CDR3 comprises 13 residues. With 5 bases removed from V and 3 bases from J, the gap between germline ends came to 8 bases. CDR1 is MGHDK, CDR2 SYGVNS, per germline. The CDR3 DNA reads as TGTGCCAGCAGTCAGGGGCTCAATCAGCCCCAGCATTTT. This encodes CASSQGLNQPQHF. The whole variable domain, filled in from reference TRBV25-1 and TRBJ1-5, reads EADIYQTPRYLVIGTGKKITLECSQTMGHDKMYWYQQDPGMELHLIHYSYGVNSTEKGDLSSESTVSRIRTEHFPLTLESARPSHTSQYLCASSQGLNQPQHFGDGTRLSIL.

The chain joins TRBV28 to TRBJ2-5, with TRBD1 matching over 11 bases. The CDR3 spans 16 residues. The germline V gene encodes CDR1 MDHEN and CDR2 SYDVKM. Losses at the gene ends were 5 bases for V and 1 base for J; bases not matched to a gene: 6. CDR3 in amino acids: CASSLGTGGFQETQYF. CDR3 sequence (DNA): TGTGCCAGCAGTCTGGGGACAGGGGGATTCCAAGAGACCCAGTACTTC.

The V call is TRBV27, the J call TRBJ1-1, with TRBD1 identical over 9 bases. The length of the CDR3 is 18 residues. V shed 1 base, J shed 4 bases, and the junction held 13 bases outside the gene matches. Germline-derived CDR1 and CDR2 are MNHEY and SMNVEV (reference sequence). CDR3 amino acids: CASSLLRSGTGKFTEAFF. CDR3 coding DNA: TGTGCCAGCAGTTTATTACGGTCCGGGACAGGGAAGTTCACTGAAGCTTTCTTT.

The chain uses TRBV19 and TRBJ1-4; possible D gene TRBD1, 6 bases. V was trimmed by 3 bases and J by 0 bases, leaving 8 bases between them. The CDR3 is made up of 15 amino acids. Looked up from germline, CDR1 is LNHDA and CDR2 is SQIVND (reference sequence). CDR3 sequence: CASSMDSATNEKLFF. Written as DNA, the CDR3 is TGTGCCAGTAGTATGGACAGTGCAACTAATGAAAAACTGTTTTTT.

The chain employs TRBV4-1 and TRBJ1-4, with D maybe TRBD1 (6 bases). V gave up 4 bases and J gave up 0 bases, with 15 bases separating them. The CDR3 spans 17 residues. Germline CDR1 is MGHRA and CDR2 is YSYEKL. The CDR3 coding sequence is TGCGCCAGCAGCCCGCGACTCAGGACAGCAACTAATGAAAAACTGTTTTTT. Its protein is CASSPRLRTATNEKLFF.

The gene calls are TRBV11-3 and TRBJ2-2; possible D gene TRBD1, 5 bases. Germline values: CDR1 SGHNT, CDR2 YENEEA. The CDR3 consists of 16 residues. With 0 bases removed from V and 4 bases from J, the gap between germline ends came to 12 bases. In DNA, the CDR3 is TGTGCCAGCAGCTTAGATGGGCAGGGCGCCACCGGGGAGCTGTTTTTT. Its translation: CASSLDGQGATGELFF.

This chain joins TRBV7-2 and TRBJ1-1, with TRBD1 as a possible D gene (5 bases). The CDR3 extends over 15 amino acids. Germline lookup yields CDR1 SGHTA and CDR2 FQGNSA. Trimming pared 1 base from V and 2 bases from J, leaving 11 bases between. This CDR3 is CASSLVGGPNTEAFF. The CDR3 nucleotides read TGTGCCAGCAGCTTAGTGGGGGGTCCTAACACTGAAGCTTTCTTT.

This clone is medium-sized within its sample. The gene calls are TRBV18 and TRBJ1-6; no firm D call. CDR3 length: 15 residues. Trimming removed 0 bases at V and 7 bases at J, with 10 bases between. Germline loops: CDR1 KGHSH, CDR2 LQKENI. For the CDR3, the DNA is TGTGCCAGCTCACCACCGGGTAGCCAAAATTCACCCCTCCACTTT. Residues: CASSPPGSQNSPLHF.

The gene calls are TRBV14 and TRBJ1-4; D might be TRBD1 (5 bases). The CDR3 loop spans 15 amino acids. The germline V and J ends were trimmed by 4 bases and 7 bases, with 16 bases remaining between them. Per the germline V gene, CDR1 is SGHDN and CDR2 is FVKESK. The DNA for the CDR3 is TGTGCCAGCAGCCCCCCCGGGGGGGGAGGTGAAAAACTGTTTTTT. Translated: CASSPPGGGGEKLFF.

The chain recombines TRBV5-1 with TRBJ1-4; D ambiguous. Looked up from germline, CDR1 is SGHRS and CDR2 is YFSETQ. This CDR3 has 14 residues. Trimming cost V 0 bases and J 0 bases, with 3 bases left between them. CDR3 sequence reads: CASSLGPTNEKLFF. The DNA of the CDR3 is TGCGCCAGCAGCTTGGGACCAACTAATGAAAAACTGTTTTTT. Complete variable domain (other parts from reference TRBV5-1 and TRBJ1-4): KAGVTQTPRYLIKTRGQQVTLSCSPISGHRSVSWYQQTPGQGLQFLFEYFSETQRNKGNFPGRFSGRQFSNSRSEMNVSTLELGDSALYLCASSLGPTNEKLFFGSGTQLSVL.

A few counts support this clone. The gene calls are TRBV14 and TRBJ1-2; D gene uncertain. The germline gives CDR1 SGHDN, CDR2 FVKESK. Trimming pared 0 bases from V and 4 bases from J, leaving 9 bases between. The CDR3 covers 14 residues. Here the CDR3 reads CASSQEPGSYGYTF. The CDR3 coding sequence is TGTGCCAGCAGCCAAGAACCCGGGAGCTATGGCTACACCTTC.

The rearrangement uses TRBV3-1 (or the pseudogene TRBV3-2) and TRBJ1-2; 11 bases align to TRBD1. Trimming removed 1 base from V and 3 bases from J; junction bases left unmatched: 7. Looked up from germline, CDR1 is LGHDT and CDR2 is YNNKEL (reference sequence). This CDR3 has 17 residues. The CDR3 is CASSQGTGGYADYGYTF. As DNA, the CDR3 is TGTGCCAGCAGCCAAGGGACAGGGGGCTATGCAGACTATGGCTACACCTTC.

The gene calls are TRBV3-1 (or the pseudogene TRBV3-2) and TRBJ2-1; tentative D call: TRBD1 (6 bases). The CDR3 is 12 amino acids. Germline V CDR1 and CDR2: LGHDT, YNNKEL (reference sequence). V shed 5 bases and J shed 9 bases, with 11 bases lying between them. The CDR3 region is CASSTGNGEQFF. In nucleotides, the CDR3 is TGTGCCAGCAGCACAGGGAATGGTGAGCAGTTCTTC.

The chain is built from TRBV7-6 and TRBJ1-5, with D possibly TRBD1 on 5 matching bases. CDR1 is SGHVS and CDR2 is FNYEAQ in the germline V gene. The CDR3 covers 17 residues. Trimming left V 1 base short and J 2 bases short, with 15 bases between. The CDR3 region has the DNA TGTGCCAGCAGCTTAGTGGGACGGCCTCTGCGCAATCAGCCCCAGCATTTT. It translates to CASSLVGRPLRNQPQHF.

The chain couples TRBV1 to TRBJ2-7; the table gives TRBD1 as D, unverified against the DNA. TRBV1 is a known pseudogene. CDR3 length: 14 residues. CDR3 nucleotide sequence: TGCACCAGCACGTTGCGACAGGGGGCCTACGAGCAGTACTTC. It yields the protein CTSTLRQGAYEQYF.

The chain couples TRBV5-6 to TRBJ2-3; possible D gene TRBD1, 6 bases. This CDR3 has 12 amino acids. Trimming took off 5 bases at V and 14 bases at J, with 18 bases between the two ends. The germline gives CDR1 SGHDT, CDR2 YYEEEE. The CDR3 sequence is CASSYRVLGAYF. The CDR3 nucleotides are TGTGCCAGCAGTTACCGGGTATTGGGGGCGTATTTT.